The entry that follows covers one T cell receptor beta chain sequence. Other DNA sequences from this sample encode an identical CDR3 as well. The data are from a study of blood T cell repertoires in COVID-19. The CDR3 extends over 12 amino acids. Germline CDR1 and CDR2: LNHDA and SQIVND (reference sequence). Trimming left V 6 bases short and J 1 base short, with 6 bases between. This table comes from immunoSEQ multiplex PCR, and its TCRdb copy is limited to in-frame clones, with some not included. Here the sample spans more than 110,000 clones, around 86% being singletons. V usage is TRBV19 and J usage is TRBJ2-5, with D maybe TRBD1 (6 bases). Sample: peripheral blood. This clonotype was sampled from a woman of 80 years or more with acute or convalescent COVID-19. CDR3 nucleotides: TGTGCCAGTAGCAGGGGCCAAGAGACCCAGTACTTC. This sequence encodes CASSRGQETQYF.